This T cell receptor beta chain was identified during a study of T cell changes during pregnancy in multiple sclerosis. CDR3 size: 16 residues. From germline, CDR1 is ENHRY and CDR2 SYGVKD. Between the trimmed V and J ends, which lost 5 bases and 2 bases, there was a span of 13 bases. Some clones are missing from TCRdb's copy, which holds only in-frame ones; the method was immunoSEQ multiplex PCR. Of approximately 46,000 clones listed, 80% to 90% are singletons. The receptor was isolated from a female donor with multiple sclerosis, enrolled in a pregnancy study. The rearrangement uses TRBV10-3 and TRBJ2-6; D is possibly TRBD2 (5 bases). The sample here was CD4+ T cells from peripheral blood mononuclear cells, taken after pregnancy. In nucleotides, the CDR3 is TGTGCCATCAGTTTGGGAGAGGGTCCTGGGGCCAACGTCCTGACTTTC. Encoded protein: CAISLGEGPGANVLTF.